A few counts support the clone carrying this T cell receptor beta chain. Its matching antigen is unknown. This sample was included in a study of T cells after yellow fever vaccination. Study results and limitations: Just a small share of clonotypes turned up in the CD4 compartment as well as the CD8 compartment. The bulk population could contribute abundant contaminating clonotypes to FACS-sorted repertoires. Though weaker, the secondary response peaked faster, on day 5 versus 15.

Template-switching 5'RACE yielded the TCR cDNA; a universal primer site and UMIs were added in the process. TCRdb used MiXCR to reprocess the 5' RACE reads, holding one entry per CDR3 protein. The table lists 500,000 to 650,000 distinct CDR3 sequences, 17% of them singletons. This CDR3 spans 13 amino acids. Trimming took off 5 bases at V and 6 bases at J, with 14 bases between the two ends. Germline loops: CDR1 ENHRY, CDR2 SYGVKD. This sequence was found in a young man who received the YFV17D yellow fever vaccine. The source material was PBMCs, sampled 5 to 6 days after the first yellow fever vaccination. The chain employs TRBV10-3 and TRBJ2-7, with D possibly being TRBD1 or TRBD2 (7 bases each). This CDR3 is CAISRQGGSEQYF. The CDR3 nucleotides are TGTGCCATCAGTAGACAGGGAGGGAGCGAGCAGTACTTC.